This T cell receptor (beta chain) was sequenced for a study of OX40 agonist ivuxolimab in advanced cancers. Looking at the study overall: Ivuxolimab, an agonistic anti-OX40 (CD134) antibody, was given to patients. General observations from the study: Certain nonresponders additionally had low normalized T-cell clonal expansion. The mean number of expanded clones was higher in CD8+ T cells than in CD4+.

The repertoire was sequenced with immunoSEQ multiplex PCR; TCRdb's copy has only in-frame clones and lacks some. The sample includes some 100,000 clones, 75% to 90% of them seen just once. The CDR3 is made up of 17 amino acids. Trimming stripped 6 bases from V and 0 bases from J, with 18 bases between. Germline V lookup: CDR1 LNHDA, CDR2 SQIVND (reference sequence). Points on this clone: Its target is unknown.

The chain couples TRBV19 to TRBJ1-3; the D gene is possibly TRBD1 (6 bases). The sample here was CD4+ or CD8+ T cells sorted from blood, taken in a trial of the OX40 agonist ivuxolimab. The sequence derives from an adult with an advanced solid tumor such as melanoma, head and neck, liver or kidney cancer. CDR3 DNA: TGTGCCAGTAGCACGATGCTTGGACAGAACTCTGGAAACACCATATATTTT. Translating gives CASSTMLGQNSGNTIYF. Full variable domain (outside the CDR3, taken from reference TRBV19 and TRBJ1-3): DGGITQSPKYLFRKEGQNVTLSCEQNLNHDAMYWYRQDPGQGLRLIYYSQIVNDFQKGDIAEGYSVSREKKESFPLTVTSAQKNPTAFYLCASSTMLGQNSGNTIYFGEGSWLTVV.